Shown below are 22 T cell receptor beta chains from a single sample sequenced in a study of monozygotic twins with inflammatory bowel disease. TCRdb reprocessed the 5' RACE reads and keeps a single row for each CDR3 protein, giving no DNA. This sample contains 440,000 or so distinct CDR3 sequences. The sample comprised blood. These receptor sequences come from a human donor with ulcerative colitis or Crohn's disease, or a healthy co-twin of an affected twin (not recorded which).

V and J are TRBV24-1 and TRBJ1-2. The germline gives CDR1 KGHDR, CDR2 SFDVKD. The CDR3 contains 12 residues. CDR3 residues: CATSDTNYGYTF.

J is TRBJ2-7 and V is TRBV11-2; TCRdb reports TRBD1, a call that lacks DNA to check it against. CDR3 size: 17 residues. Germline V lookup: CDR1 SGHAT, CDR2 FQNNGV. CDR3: CASSSFLNAGVKDEQYF.

The CDR3 region is CASSIRARVANEQFF. The chain combines TRBV19 with TRBJ2-1; TCRdb lists TRBD1, though no DNA is available to test this call. The CDR3 runs 15 residues. The germline V gene encodes CDR1 LNHDA and CDR2 SQIVND (reference sequence).

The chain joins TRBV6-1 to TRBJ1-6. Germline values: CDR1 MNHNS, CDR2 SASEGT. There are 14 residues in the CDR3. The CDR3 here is CASRGSAYNSPLHF.

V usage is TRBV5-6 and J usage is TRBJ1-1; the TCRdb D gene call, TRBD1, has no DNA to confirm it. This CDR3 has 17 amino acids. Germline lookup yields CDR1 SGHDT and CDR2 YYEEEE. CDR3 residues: CASSYRAGFSMNTEAFF.

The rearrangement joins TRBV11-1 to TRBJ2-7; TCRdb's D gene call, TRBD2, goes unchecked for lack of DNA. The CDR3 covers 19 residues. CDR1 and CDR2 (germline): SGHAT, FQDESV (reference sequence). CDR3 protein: CASSPILKLAGQPTYEQYF.

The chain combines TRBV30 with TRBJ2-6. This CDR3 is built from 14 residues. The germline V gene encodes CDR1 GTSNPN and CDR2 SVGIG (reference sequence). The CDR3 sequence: CACEGSGGANVLTF. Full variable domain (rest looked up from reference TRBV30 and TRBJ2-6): SQTIHQWPATLVQPVGSPLSLECTVEGTSNPNLYWYRQAAGRGLQLLFYSVGIGQISSEVPQNLSASRPQDRQFILSSKKLLLSDSGFYLCACEGSGGANVLTFGAGSRLTVL.

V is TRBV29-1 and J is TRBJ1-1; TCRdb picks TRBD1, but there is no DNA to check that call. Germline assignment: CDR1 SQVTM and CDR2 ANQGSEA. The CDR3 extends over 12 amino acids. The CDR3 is CSVRQGNTEAFF.

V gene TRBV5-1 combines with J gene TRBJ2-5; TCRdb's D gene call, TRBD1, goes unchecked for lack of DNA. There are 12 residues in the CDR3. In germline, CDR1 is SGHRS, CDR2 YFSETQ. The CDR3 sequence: CASSAGSETQYF.

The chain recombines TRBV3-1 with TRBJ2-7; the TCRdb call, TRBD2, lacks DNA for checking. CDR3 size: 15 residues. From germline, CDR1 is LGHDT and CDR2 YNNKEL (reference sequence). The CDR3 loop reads CASSHNPGLINEQYF.

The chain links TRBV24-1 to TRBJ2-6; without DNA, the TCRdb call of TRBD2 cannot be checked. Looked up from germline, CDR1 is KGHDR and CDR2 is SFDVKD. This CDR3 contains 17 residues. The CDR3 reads CATSEAQAYSGANVLTF.

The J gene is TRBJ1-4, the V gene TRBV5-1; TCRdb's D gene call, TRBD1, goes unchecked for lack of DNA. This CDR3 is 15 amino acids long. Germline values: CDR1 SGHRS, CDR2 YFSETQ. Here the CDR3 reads CASSTEGRGNEKLFF.

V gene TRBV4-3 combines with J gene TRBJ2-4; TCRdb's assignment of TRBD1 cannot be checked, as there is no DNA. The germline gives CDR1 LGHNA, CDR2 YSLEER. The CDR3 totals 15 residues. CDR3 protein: CASSHRTGGADIQYF.

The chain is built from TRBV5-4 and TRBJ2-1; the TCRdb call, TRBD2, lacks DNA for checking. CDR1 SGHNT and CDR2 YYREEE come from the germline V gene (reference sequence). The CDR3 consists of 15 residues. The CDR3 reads CASRIGGRAGNEQFF.

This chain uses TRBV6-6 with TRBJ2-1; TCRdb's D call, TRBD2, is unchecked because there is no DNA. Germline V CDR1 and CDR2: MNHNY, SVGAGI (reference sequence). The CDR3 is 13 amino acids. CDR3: CASRRTSGNEQFF.

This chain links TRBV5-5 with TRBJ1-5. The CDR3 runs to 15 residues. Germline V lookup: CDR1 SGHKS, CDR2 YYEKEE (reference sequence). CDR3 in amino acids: CASSLDRYSNQPQHF. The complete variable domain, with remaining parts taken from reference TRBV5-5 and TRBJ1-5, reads DAGVTQSPTHLIKTRGQQVTLRCSPISGHKSVSWYQQVLGQGPQFIFQYYEKEERGRGNFPDRFSARQFPNYSSELNVNALLLGDSALYLCASSLDRYSNQPQHFGDGTRLSIL.

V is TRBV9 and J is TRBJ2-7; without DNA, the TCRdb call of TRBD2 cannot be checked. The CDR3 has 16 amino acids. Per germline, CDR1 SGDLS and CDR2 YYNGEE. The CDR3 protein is CASSAEGLANPYEQYF.

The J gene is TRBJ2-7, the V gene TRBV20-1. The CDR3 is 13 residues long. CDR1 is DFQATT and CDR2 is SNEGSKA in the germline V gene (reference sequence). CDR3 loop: CSARTDSSYEQYF.

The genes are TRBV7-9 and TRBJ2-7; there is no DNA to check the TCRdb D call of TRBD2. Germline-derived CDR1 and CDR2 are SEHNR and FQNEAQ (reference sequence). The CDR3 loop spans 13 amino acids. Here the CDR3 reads CASSSLAVKDQYF.

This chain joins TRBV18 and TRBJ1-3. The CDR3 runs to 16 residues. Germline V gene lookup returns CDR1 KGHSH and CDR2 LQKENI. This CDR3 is CASSTRSDIVGNTIYF.

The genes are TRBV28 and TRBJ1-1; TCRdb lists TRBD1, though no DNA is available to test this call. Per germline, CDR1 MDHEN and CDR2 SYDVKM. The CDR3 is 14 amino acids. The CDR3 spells CASTLQGVRTEAFF.

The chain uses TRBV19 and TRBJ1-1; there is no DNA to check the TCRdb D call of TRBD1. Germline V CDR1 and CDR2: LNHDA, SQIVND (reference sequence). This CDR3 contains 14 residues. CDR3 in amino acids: CASNRARGNTEAFF.